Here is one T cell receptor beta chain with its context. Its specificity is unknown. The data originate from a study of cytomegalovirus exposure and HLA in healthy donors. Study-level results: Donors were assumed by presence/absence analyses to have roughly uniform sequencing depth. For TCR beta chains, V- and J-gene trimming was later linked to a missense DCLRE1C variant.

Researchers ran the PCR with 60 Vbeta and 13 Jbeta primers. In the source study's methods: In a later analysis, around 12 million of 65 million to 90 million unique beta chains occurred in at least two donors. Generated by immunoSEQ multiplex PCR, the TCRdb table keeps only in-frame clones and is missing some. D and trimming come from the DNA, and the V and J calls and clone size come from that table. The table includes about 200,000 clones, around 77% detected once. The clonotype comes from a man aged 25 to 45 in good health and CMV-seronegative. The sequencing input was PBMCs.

The DNA for the CDR3 is TGTGCCAGCAGCCGGACTGGGCTAACCGGGGAGCTGTTTTTT. Translating it yields CASSRTGLTGELFF. This rearrangement joins TRBV7-3 to TRBJ2-2, with D possibly being TRBD2 (5 bases). This CDR3 has 14 residues. Trimming removed 5 bases at V and 5 bases at J, with 12 bases between. CDR1 SGHTA and CDR2 FQGTGA come from the germline V gene.